This is a list of T cell receptor beta chains from one sample in a study of T-cell reconstitution after alpha-beta-depleted transplantation in children. Using its own MiXCR run on the PCR reads, TCRdb lists one record per CDR3 protein. The sample shows roughly 82,000 distinct CDR3 sequences, roughly 14% of them seen only once. This specimen was PBMCs, mostly from graft donor cells, taken 180 days after TCRalphabeta/CD19-depleted stem cell transplant. The source of these receptors is a male patient under 10 years old who had a stem cell transplant for acute lymphoblastic leukemia, so the T cells may come from the graft donor. Both conserved end residues are part of each CDR3. A D gene is named only where the DNA matches it firmly. Expanded clones get a size class; other rows say once, few or many, or leave the size out.

length	J	size	V	D	CDR3	DNA
16	TRBJ2-3	-	TRBV20-1	TRBD2	CSARDYTGAGTDTQYF	TGCAGTGCTAGAGATTATACGGGAGCGGGGACAGATACGCAGTATTTT
12	TRBJ2-1	few	TRBV30	-	CAWRLYLGLIFF	TGTGCCTGGAGATTATACCTGGGACTTATTTTCTTC
17	TRBJ2-2	few	TRBV29-1	-	CSVEDRFSGRAYGELFF	TGCAGCGTTGAAGATCGATTCTCGGGCAGAGCTTACGGGGAGCTGTTTTTT
16	TRBJ2-3	-	TRBV4-3	TRBD2	CASSRASGRAADTQYF	TGCGCCAGCAGCCGCGCTAGCGGGAGGGCCGCAGATACGCAGTATTTT
19	TRBJ2-3	-	TRBV18	TRBD2	CASSRRTSGGVPETDTQYF	TGTGCCAGCTCTCGACGGACTAGCGGGGGGGTTCCTGAGACAGATACGCAGTATTTT
14	TRBJ1-2	few	TRBV27	-	CASRRAGANYGYTF	TGTGCCAGCAGGAGGGCAGGGGCGAACTATGGCTACACCTTC
15	TRBJ2-1	-	TRBV12-3/TRBV12-4	-	CASRPTGTPYNEQFF	TGTGCCAGCAGGCCGACAGGGACTCCCTACAATGAGCAGTTCTTC
12	TRBJ1-1	-	TRBV28	-	CASSLFREWAFF	TGTGCCAGCAGTTTATTCAGGGAGTGGGCTTTCTTT
14	TRBJ2-7	-	TRBV5-5	TRBD1	CASSLQGRIHEQYF	TGTGCCAGCAGCTTACAGGGGCGGATCCACGAGCAGTACTTC
17	TRBJ2-1	few	TRBV28	-	CASSFGWLGPSYNEQFF	TGTGCCAGCAGTTTTGGATGGTTGGGACCGTCCTACAATGAGCAGTTCTTC
9	TRBJ1-1	many	TRBV20-1	-	CSAYPGRDF	TGCAGTGCGTACCCGGGCAGGGACTTT
16	TRBJ2-1	-	TRBV7-2	TRBD1	CASRVNRGSSYNEQFF	TGTGCCAGCAGGGTCAACAGGGGGAGCTCCTACAATGAGCAGTTCTTC
13	TRBJ2-7	-	TRBV28	TRBD1	CASTGTGVYEQYF	TGTGCCAGCACCGGGACAGGGGTTTACGAGCAGTACTTC
15	TRBJ2-7	-	TRBV7-2	TRBD2	CASSSSSGRGYEQYF	TGTGCCAGCAGTTCCTCTAGCGGGAGAGGGTACGAGCAGTACTTC
13	TRBJ2-1	many	TRBV5-1	-	CASSSLPYNEQFF	TGCGCCAGCAGCTCCCTCCCCTACAATGAGCAGTTCTTC
17	TRBJ2-3	-	TRBV5-1	-	CASSLAYYPTATDTQYF	TGCGCCAGCAGCTTGGCCTATTACCCGACAGCCACAGATACGCAGTATTTT
13	TRBJ1-2	few	TRBV7-8	-	CASSYDASYGYTF	TGTGCCAGCAGCTACGACGCAAGCTATGGCTACACCTTC
14	TRBJ1-5	few	TRBV20-1	-	CSARDRAPNQPQHF	TGCAGTGCTAGAGATCGAGCACCCAATCAGCCCCAGCATTTT
16	TRBJ2-3	-	TRBV7-9	-	CASSPRQSLWTDTQYF	TGTGCCAGCAGCCCAAGACAGTCTCTGTGGACAGATACGCAGTATTTT
15	TRBJ2-7	-	TRBV4-3	TRBD1	CASSRNRGSSYEQYF	TGCGCCAGCAGCCGAAACAGGGGATCTTCCTACGAGCAGTACTTC
15	TRBJ1-2	-	TRBV27	TRBD1	CASKTPGQGSYGYTF	TGTGCCAGCAAAACCCCCGGACAGGGATCCTATGGCTACACCTTC
16	TRBJ2-5	few	TRBV11-3	TRBD2	CASSSRLAGHGETQYF	TGTGCCAGCAGCTCACGACTAGCGGGGCATGGGGAGACCCAGTACTTC
16	TRBJ2-3	-	TRBV24-1	TRBD2	CATSDPTSGKADTQYF	TGTGCCACCAGTGACCCCACTAGCGGGAAGGCAGATACGCAGTATTTT
13	TRBJ2-5	-	TRBV7-2	-	CASSLNSQETQYF	TGTGCCAGCAGCTTGAACAGTCAAGAGACCCAGTACTTC